One and the same sample provided the 5 T cell receptor beta chains below, sequenced in a study of blood T cell repertoires in COVID-19 (dated by TCRdb to 2019 to 2021). Libraries were constructed by the immunoSEQ multiplex PCR assay. This immuneACCESS table, as held by TCRdb, lists in-frame sequences with V and J called but not all clones. Of the missing ones, under half trace to an unresolved V gene in checked studies; the others have no known cause. In all, the sample holds 200,000 to 250,000 clones, and around 82% of those were seen once. The ten largest clones take up 3% to 4.5% of the sample. The sequenced sample consisted of peripheral blood. Source of these receptors: a woman older than 75 with acute or convalescent COVID-19.

The rearrangement uses TRBV6-5 and TRBJ1-5, with D perhaps matching TRBD1 (5 bases). Deletions cut 3 bases from V and 4 bases from J, with 13 bases between. CDR1 is MNHEY, CDR2 SVGAGI, per germline. This CDR3 has 15 residues. CDR3 protein: CASSYAGPGNQPQHF. CDR3 in DNA: TGTGCCAGCAGTTATGCGGGGCCGGGGAATCAGCCCCAGCATTTT.

In its sample, this clone was seen a few times. This sequence joins TRBV2 and TRBJ1-3; no clear D. The CDR3 totals 14 residues. Trimming removed 3 bases at V and 2 bases at J, with 8 bases between. Germline V gene sequence: CDR1 SNHLY, CDR2 FYNNEI. CDR3 protein: CASSDTAAGNTIYF. For the CDR3, the DNA is TGTGCCAGCAGTGATACTGCGGCTGGAAACACCATATATTTT.

This rearrangement joins TRBV7-3 to TRBJ2-1; 11 bases line up with TRBD1. CDR3 size: 15 residues. In germline, CDR1 is SGHTA, CDR2 FQGTGA. V lost 2 bases and J lost 7; bases outside the gene matches: 4. The CDR3 protein is CASSLRDRGINEQFF. Here the CDR3 DNA reads TGTGCCAGCAGCTTACGGGACAGGGGGATTAATGAGCAGTTCTTC.

The chain carries TRBV5-4 and TRBJ1-4; D perhaps matches TRBD1 (5 bases). From germline, CDR1 is SGHNT and CDR2 YYREEE (reference sequence). The V end was cut by 2 bases, the J end by 8 bases, with 13 bases between. The CDR3 totals 14 residues. CDR3 amino acids: CASSLRGGYEKLFF. CDR3 nucleotide sequence: TGTGCCAGCAGCTTAAGGGGCGGATACGAAAAACTGTTTTTT.

A single count supports this clone. Sequence at one end of the junction differs from germline and may be a read error. The chain joins TRBV18 to TRBJ1-1; 7 bases match TRBD1. CDR1 is KGHSH, CDR2 LQKENI, per germline. The CDR3 length is 15 residues. This chain's CDR3 is CASSSPRDRNTEAFF. The CDR3 bases are TGTGCCAGCTCATCACCTAGGGACAGGAACACTGAAGCTTTCTTT.